These T cell receptor beta chains were read from a single sample in a study of blood T cell repertoires in COVID-19. Using immunoSEQ multiplex PCR, the repertoire was profiled, and TCRdb retains in-frame clones only, with some absent. The repertoire consists of 100,000 to 120,000 clones, with more than 70% occurring once and the leading ten covering less than 8.5%. The sample taken for sequencing was peripheral blood. Receptor source: a woman between 65 and 79 years old who had recovered from COVID-19. Both conserved end residues are part of each CDR3. A D gene is named only where the DNA matches it firmly.

13	.	TRBV12-3/TRBV12-4	CASKLGVGTEAFF
12	.	TRBV19	CASSPQSEKLFF
16	TRBD2	TRBV19	CASSIGPGRAHNEQFF
13	TRBD1	TRBV7-2	CASGTGQGAEQYF
15	TRBD2	TRBV7-7	CASSLVGRGGETQYF
15	.	TRBV6-5	CASSLRQSGANVLTF
15	.	TRBV6-2/TRBV6-3	CASSLQLSSTDTQYF
13	TRBD1	TRBV29-1	CSDLDRANYGYTF
12	TRBD1	TRBV29-1	CSAWDSRDEQYF
12	TRBD1	TRBV30	CAWGTGDRAAFF
13	.	TRBV11-2	CASSLGATYEQYF
14	.	TRBV6-5	CASSYSGQPYEQYF
13	.	TRBV6-6	CASSSVLGTRTFF
16	TRBD1	TRBV24-1	CATSEPTGGDTDTQYF